These T cell receptor beta chains were read from a single sample in a study of blood T cell repertoires in COVID-19. Some clones are missing from TCRdb's copy, which holds only in-frame ones; the method was immunoSEQ multiplex PCR. The sample includes roughly 250,000 clones, over 75% of them seen just once. Sequencing input: peripheral blood. The receptors were gathered from a human donor in a cohort sampled during active COVID-19. CDR3s include the opening cysteine and the closing phenylalanine or tryptophan. A D gene is named only where the DNA matches it firmly. Only part of the rows carry a size: once, few, many, or a class if the clone is expanded.

D gene | clone size | J gene | V gene | CDR3 protein | CDR3 DNA
- | - | TRBJ2-2 | TRBV10-3 | CAISELQSSGELFF | TGTGCCATCAGTGAGCTACAGTCTTCCGGGGAGCTGTTTTTT
TRBD1 | - | TRBJ1-2 | TRBV5-1 | CASSLSPGTAYGYTF | TGCGCCAGCAGCTTGAGTCCCGGGACAGCCTATGGCTACACCTTC
- | - | TRBJ2-3 | TRBV10-1 | CASSEEKHTDTQYF | TGCGCCAGCAGTGAGGAAAAGCACACAGATACGCAGTATTTT
TRBD1 | - | TRBJ1-3 | TRBV5-6 | CASSFLDRVENTIYF | TGTGCCAGCAGCTTCCTCGACAGGGTTGAAAACACCATATATTTT
TRBD2 | - | TRBJ2-7 | TRBV6-2/TRBV6-3 | CASSYGGSRYEQYF | TGTGCCAGCAGTTACGGCGGGAGTAGGTACGAGCAGTACTTC
TRBD1 | few | TRBJ1-5 | TRBV9 | CASSVGPRGHQPQHF | TGTGCCAGCAGCGTAGGGCCCAGGGGGCATCAGCCCCAGCATTTT
- | - | TRBJ2-1 | TRBV12-3/TRBV12-4 | CASSFGSNEQFF | TGTGCCAGCAGTTTCGGTTCGAATGAGCAGTTCTTC
TRBD1 | - | TRBJ1-2 | TRBV4-1 | CASSQRQGDYGYTF | TGCGCCAGCAGCCAACGACAGGGGGACTATGGCTACACCTTC
TRBD2 | - | TRBJ2-1 | TRBV19 | CASSIPSGRVNNEQFF | TGTGCCAGTAGTATCCCTAGCGGGAGGGTCAACAATGAGCAGTTCTTC
TRBD1 | - | TRBJ2-7 | TRBV15 | CATSSPGTGFKRYEQYF | TGTGCCACCAGCAGTCCCGGGACAGGGTTCAAGCGATACGAGCAGTACTTC
- | - | TRBJ1-2 | TRBV25-1 | CASSVPGGNYGYTF | TGTGCCAGCAGCGTACCGGGGGGCAACTATGGCTACACCTTC
- | few | TRBJ1-3 | TRBV3-1/TRBV3-2 | CASSPSRGVSGNTIYF | TGTGCCAGCAGCCCCTCCAGGGGAGTCTCTGGAAACACCATATATTTT
- | - | TRBJ2-7 | TRBV29-1 | CSVIGLAYEQYF | TGCAGCGTTATTGGACTCGCCTACGAGCAGTACTTC
- | - | TRBJ2-7 | TRBV21-1 | CASNRDSFKIRREQYF | TGTGCCAGCAACCGGGACAGCTTCAAAATTCGGCGCGAGCAGTACTTC
- | - | TRBJ1-2 | TRBV28 | CASSFRAGGAGGYTF | TGTGCCAGCAGTTTCCGGGCCGGAGGGGCGGGCGGCTACACCTTC
TRBD1 | - | TRBJ1-5 | TRBV18 | CASSAGTGFQPQHF | TGTGCCAGCTCAGCCGGGACAGGTTTTCAGCCCCAGCATTTT
- | - | TRBJ1-4 | TRBV5-4 | CASSLERRGKLFF | TGTGCCAGCAGCTTGGAAAGGCGGGGAAAACTGTTTTTT
- | few | TRBJ2-7 | TRBV20-1 | CSASKGGLHEQYF | TGCAGTGCTAGTAAGGGAGGTCTCCACGAGCAGTACTTC
TRBD2 | once | TRBJ2-1 | TRBV15 | CATSRDKLTSGRAVYNEQFF | TGTGCCACCAGCAGAGATAAGTTGACTAGCGGGAGGGCCGTGTACAATGAGCAGTTCTTC
TRBD2 | - | TRBJ2-1 | TRBV5-1 | CASSWGLAGANEQFF | TGCGCCAGCAGCTGGGGACTAGCGGGGGCCAATGAGCAGTTCTTC
TRBD2 | - | TRBJ2-3 | TRBV5-1 | CASSFSGGASDTQYF | TGCGCCAGCAGCTTTAGCGGGGGGGCTTCAGATACGCAGTATTTT
- | - | TRBJ2-7 | TRBV6-2/TRBV6-3 | CASSRPQGNLNEQYF | TGTGCCAGCAGTCGGCCTCAGGGGAACCTCAACGAGCAGTACTTC
- | - | TRBJ1-5 | TRBV29-1 | CSVVTASGQHF | TGCAGCGTTGTCACGGCTTCGGGCCAGCATTTT
- | - | TRBJ2-1 | TRBV29-1 | CSVGTTENEQFF | TGCAGCGTTGGGACAACTGAGAATGAGCAGTTCTTC
- | - | TRBJ2-3 | TRBV24-1 | CATSDPRLGLADTQYF | TGTGCCACCAGTGATCCACGGCTGGGGCTTGCAGATACGCAGTATTTT
- | - | TRBJ1-2 | TRBV6-6 | CASSSEGYGYTF | TGTGCCAGCAGTTCCGAGGGCTATGGCTACACCTTC
- | few | TRBJ1-3 | TRBV5-1 | CASSLASTGSSGNTIYF | TGCGCCAGCAGCTTGGCTAGTACGGGTTCCTCTGGAAACACCATATATTTT
- | - | TRBJ2-1 | TRBV9 | CASSVISGTYNEQFF | TGTGCCAGCAGCGTCATAAGCGGTACTTACAATGAGCAGTTCTTC
- | - | TRBJ2-5 | TRBV15 | CATSRDLASQTQYF | TGTGCCACCAGCAGAGATCTGGCTAGCCAGACCCAGTACTTC
TRBD1 | - | TRBJ1-3 | TRBV3-1/TRBV3-2 | CASSPGQGLLTGNTIYF | TGTGCCAGCAGCCCGGGACAGGGACTGCTTACTGGAAACACCATATATTTT
TRBD1 | - | TRBJ2-3 | TRBV5-1 | CASSTGQAGGTDTQYF | TGCGCCAGCAGCACGGGACAGGCAGGAGGGACAGATACGCAGTATTTT
- | - | TRBJ1-2 | TRBV2 | CASTGIYGYTF | TGTGCCAGCACCGGGATTTATGGCTACACCTTC
- | once | TRBJ2-1 | TRBV11-3 | CASSRLLGGEQFF | TGTGCCAGCAGCCGTTTGTTAGGCGGTGAGCAGTTCTTC
- | - | TRBJ1-1 | TRBV10-2 | CASRAGNEAFF | TGCGCCAGCCGGGCGGGTAATGAAGCTTTCTTT
TRBD1 | - | TRBJ2-5 | TRBV5-1 | CASSLDGTGQETQYF | TGCGCCAGCAGCTTGGACGGGACAGGGCAAGAGACCCAGTACTTC
- | - | TRBJ1-3 | TRBV19 | CASSWRDGTTFSGNTIYF | TGTGCCAGTAGTTGGCGGGACGGGACTACCTTCTCTGGAAACACCATATATTTT
TRBD1 | - | TRBJ1-3 | TRBV4-2 | CASSQVGQGFGNTIYF | TGTGCCAGCAGCCAAGTAGGACAGGGGTTTGGAAACACCATATATTTT
- | - | TRBJ2-2 | TRBV6-2/TRBV6-3 | CASSRSAVTGELFF | TGTGCCAGCAGTAGAAGCGCGGTCACCGGGGAGCTGTTTTTT
TRBD1 | - | TRBJ1-4 | TRBV4-3 | CASSEGQGAREKLFF | TGCGCCAGCAGCGAAGGACAGGGGGCGAGGGAAAAACTGTTTTTT
- | once | TRBJ2-7 | TRBV6-2/TRBV6-3 | CASSHDSHYEQYF | TGTGCCAGCAGCCACGACTCACACTACGAGCAGTACTTC
TRBD2 | once | TRBJ2-1 | TRBV7-2 | CASRQRLAGAPNSYNEQFF | TGTGCCAGCAGACAAAGACTAGCGGGGGCCCCGAACTCCTACAATGAGCAGTTCTTC
- | - | TRBJ2-7 | TRBV9 | CASSSTGFSYEQYF | TGTGCCAGCAGCTCGACTGGGTTCTCCTACGAGCAGTACTTC
- | - | TRBJ1-2 | TRBV2 | CASRGTGSANYGYTF | TGTGCCAGCAGGGGTACAGGGTCCGCTAACTATGGCTACACCTTC
- | - | TRBJ2-7 | TRBV28 | CASRHRQTFYEQYF | TGTGCCAGCAGGCACCGACAGACTTTCTACGAGCAGTACTTC
- | few | TRBJ2-3 | TRBV5-1 | CASSLMQRPGDTQYF | TGCGCCAGCAGCTTGATGCAGCGCCCTGGGGATACGCAGTATTTT
TRBD1 | once | TRBJ1-3 | TRBV3-1/TRBV3-2 | CASSQATGTGNTIYF | TGTGCCAGCAGCCAAGCGACAGGGACTGGAAACACCATATATTTT
TRBD2 | - | TRBJ2-2 | TRBV4-1 | CASSQLAGEVTGELFF | TGCGCCAGCAGCCAACTAGCGGGAGAGGTGACCGGGGAGCTGTTTTTT
TRBD1 | - | TRBJ2-7 | TRBV18 | CASSQHGQGGSYEQYF | TGTGCCAGCTCACAACATGGACAGGGGGGCTCCTACGAGCAGTACTTC
- | - | TRBJ2-1 | TRBV27 | CASSLAGRSYNEQFF | TGTGCCAGCAGTTTGGCGGGCCGCTCCTACAATGAGCAGTTCTTC
- | - | TRBJ2-2 | TRBV3-1/TRBV3-2 | CASSSHIRSTGELFF | TGTGCCAGCAGCTCCCACATCCGTTCCACCGGGGAGCTGTTTTTT
- | - | TRBJ1-5 | TRBV9 | CASSGSGSNQPQHF | TGTGCCAGCAGCGGAAGCGGGAGCAATCAGCCCCAGCATTTT
- | - | TRBJ1-2 | TRBV6-5 | CASSYGRGLAYGYTF | TGTGCCAGCAGTTACGGGCGGGGGCTGGCCTATGGCTACACCTTC